This T cell receptor beta chain was documented in a study of vaccination effects on CD4 cells after COVID-19. Study details: The median interval between the second dose and post-vaccine sampling was 72 days.

As concerns this clone: The antigen remains undetermined.

Before sequencing, viral peptide pools were used by the ViraFEST assay to expand antigen-specific CD4+ T cells. Subsequent to a culture period of more than 9 days, CD4+ T cells were isolated. This individual contracted SARS-CoV-2 between March and December 2020, as verified by PCR. Every participant took two doses of the BNT162b2 or mRNA-1273 vaccine. Some 2.2 million PBMC per well were cultured with 10 IU/ml IL-2 and about 10 ug/ml peptides. Germline V gene sequence: CDR1 SGHRS, CDR2 YFSETQ. The CDR3 extends over 17 amino acids. V was shortened by 0 bases and J by 6 bases, with 20 bases between the two germline ends. Some clones are missing from TCRdb's copy, which holds only in-frame ones; the method was immunoSEQ multiplex PCR. The table includes 14,000 or so clones, around 79% detected once.

The origin of this receptor is a human donor who had a prior SARS-CoV-2 infection. The chain links TRBV5-1 to TRBJ2-3; D perhaps matches TRBD2 (7 bases). Source: CD4+ T cells from PBMCs cultured with HCoV-NL63 spike peptides, taken after COVID-19 vaccination. For the CDR3, the DNA is TGCGCCAGCAGCTTGGAACGTCACGGGGGGCCCACCGATACGCAGTATTTT. Translation: CASSLERHGGPTDTQYF.